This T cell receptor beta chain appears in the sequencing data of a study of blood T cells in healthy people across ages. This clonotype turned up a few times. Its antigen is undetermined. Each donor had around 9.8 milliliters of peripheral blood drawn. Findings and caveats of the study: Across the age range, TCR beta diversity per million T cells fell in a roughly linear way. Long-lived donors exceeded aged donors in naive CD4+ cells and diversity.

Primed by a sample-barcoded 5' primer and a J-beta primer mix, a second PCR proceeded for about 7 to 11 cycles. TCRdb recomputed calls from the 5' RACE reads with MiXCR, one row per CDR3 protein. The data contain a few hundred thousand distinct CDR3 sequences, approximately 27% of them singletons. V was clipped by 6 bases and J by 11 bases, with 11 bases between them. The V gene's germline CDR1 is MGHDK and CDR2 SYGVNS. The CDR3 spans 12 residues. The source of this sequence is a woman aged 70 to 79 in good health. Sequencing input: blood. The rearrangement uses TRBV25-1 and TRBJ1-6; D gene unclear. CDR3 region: CASSHSFPPLHF. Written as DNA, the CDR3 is TGTGCCAGCAGCCATTCGTTCCCACCCCTCCACTTT.